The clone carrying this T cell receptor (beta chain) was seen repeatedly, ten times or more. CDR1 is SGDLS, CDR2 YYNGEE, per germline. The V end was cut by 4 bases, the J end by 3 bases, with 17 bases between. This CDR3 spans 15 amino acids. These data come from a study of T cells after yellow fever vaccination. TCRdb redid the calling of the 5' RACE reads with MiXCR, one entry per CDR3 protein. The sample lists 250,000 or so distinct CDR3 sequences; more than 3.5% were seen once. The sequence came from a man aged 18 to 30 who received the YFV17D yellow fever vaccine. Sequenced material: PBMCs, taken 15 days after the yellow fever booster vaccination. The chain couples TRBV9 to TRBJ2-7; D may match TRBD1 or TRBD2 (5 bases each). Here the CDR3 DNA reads TGTGCCAGCAGCCCTCAGGGCACGGGGATCTACGAGCAGTACTTC. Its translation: CASSPQGTGIYEQYF.